The clone carrying this T cell receptor (beta chain) has more than one count but fewer than ten. With 0 bases removed from V and 1 base from J, the gap between germline ends came to 13 bases. Germline lookup yields CDR1 SGHNT and CDR2 YYREEE (reference sequence). The CDR3 runs to 16 residues. These data are taken from a study of blood T cell repertoires in COVID-19. For the study at large: In each case, the material was cDNA or gDNA derived from T cells, B-cell-depleted T cells, or PBMCs.

Libraries were prepared by immunoSEQ multiplex PCR; TCRdb keeps only in-frame clonotypes and omits some of them. The sample comprises 130,000 to 150,000 clones, approximately 80% of which are singletons, and approximately 9.2% rests with the top ten. J is TRBJ1-1 and V is TRBV5-4; maybe TRBD1 (6 bases). The clonotype originates from a human donor with acute or convalescent COVID-19. The donor label of this sample is uncertain. The sample was peripheral blood. CDR3 in amino acids: CASSLDRVRGNTEAFF. CDR3 bases: TGTGCCAGCAGCTTGGACAGGGTGCGTGGGAACACTGAAGCTTTCTTT.